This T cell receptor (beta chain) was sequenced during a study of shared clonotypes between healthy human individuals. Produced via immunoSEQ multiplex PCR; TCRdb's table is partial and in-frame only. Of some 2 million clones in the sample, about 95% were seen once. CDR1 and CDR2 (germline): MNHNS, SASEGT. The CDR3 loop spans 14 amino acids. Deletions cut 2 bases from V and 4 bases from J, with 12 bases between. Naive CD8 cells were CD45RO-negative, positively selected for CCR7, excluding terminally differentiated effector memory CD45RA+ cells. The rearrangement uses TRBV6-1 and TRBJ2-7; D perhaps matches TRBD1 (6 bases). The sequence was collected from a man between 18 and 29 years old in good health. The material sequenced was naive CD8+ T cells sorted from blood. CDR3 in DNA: TGTGCCAGCAGTGAAATAGGGACAAGTTACGAGCAGTACTTC. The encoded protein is CASSEIGTSYEQYF.